The 31 T cell receptor beta chains presented below share a single source sample, sequenced in a study of blood T cell repertoires in COVID-19. Method: immunoSEQ multiplex PCR; TCRdb's copy keeps in-frame clones and lacks some. The repertoire holds roughly 410,000 clones, around 87% seen once, with approximately 2.4% in the top ten. The sequenced sample consisted of peripheral blood. These receptors all come from a woman aged 60-75 years with COVID-19, enrolled during active disease.

This clone was observed once. This chain joins TRBV10-3 and TRBJ2-7; the match to TRBD1 covers 10 bases. The CDR3 has 14 amino acids. Germline CDR1 and CDR2: ENHRY and SYGVKD. The V segment lost 5 bases and the J segment 3 bases; nucleotides outside the gene matches: 4. In DNA, the CDR3 is TGTGCCATCAGTATCGGACAGGGGGACTACGAGCAGTACTTC. It codes for CAISIGQGDYEQYF.

The gene calls are TRBV7-6 and TRBJ2-7; 9 bases are a match to TRBD2. The CDR3 spans 16 residues. Germline V gene data show CDR1 as SGHVS and CDR2 as FNYEAQ. Trimming cost V 5 bases and J 6 bases; bases outside gene matches: 14. As DNA, the CDR3 is TGTGCCAGCAGCCCCCCCCTCGGGACTAGCATTCCCGAGCAGTACTTC. Translated, it gives CASSPPLGTSIPEQYF.

DNA for the CDR3: TGTGCCAGCAGTTACTCCGGGACAGGGAGAACTGAGCAGTTCTTC. The encoded protein is CASSYSGTGRTEQFF. The chain employs TRBV6-5 and TRBJ2-1; 9 bases align to TRBD1. CDR3 length: 15 residues. Germline V CDR1 and CDR2: MNHEY, SVGAGI. The V and J ends lost 0 bases and 9 bases, in that order; junction bases with no gene match: 6.

V usage is TRBV5-1 and J usage is TRBJ1-2; no definite D call. CDR1 SGHRS and CDR2 YFSETQ come from the germline V gene. Trimming cost V 0 bases and J 4 bases, with 10 bases left between them. The CDR3 has 14 residues. The CDR3 bases are TGCGCCAGCAGCTTGGACAGCTCTGGCTATGGCTACACCTTC. It translates to CASSLDSSGYGYTF.

This chain uses TRBV5-1 with TRBJ2-1; 14 bases map to TRBD2. This CDR3 spans 19 amino acids. Germline CDR1 reads SGHRS; CDR2 reads YFSETQ. Trimming took 4 bases from V and 2 from J; bases not matched to a gene: 11. In DNA, the CDR3 is TGCGCCAGCAGCCACCCCGGGACTAGCGGGGGCGGTACCTACAATGAGCAGTTCTTC. Translation: CASSHPGTSGGGTYNEQFF.

The chain links TRBV5-1 to TRBJ1-1; D uncertain. CDR3 size: 14 residues. The germline V and J ends were trimmed by 0 bases and 0 bases, with 6 bases remaining between them. Per the germline V gene, CDR1 is SGHRS and CDR2 is YFSETQ. CDR3 in DNA: TGCGCCAGCAGCTTGGTTCCGTTGAACACTGAAGCTTTCTTT. The encoded protein is CASSLVPLNTEAFF. Full variable domain (missing parts from reference TRBV5-1 and TRBJ1-1): KAGVTQTPRYLIKTRGQQVTLSCSPISGHRSVSWYQQTPGQGLQFLFEYFSETQRNKGNFPGRFSGRQFSNSRSEMNVSTLELGDSALYLCASSLVPLNTEAFFGQGTRLTVV.

This chain links TRBV6-1 with TRBJ1-5, with a tentative D call TRBD1 (5 bases). V was shortened by 1 base and J by 2 bases, with 9 bases between the two germline ends. The CDR3 contains 15 residues. The V gene's germline CDR1 is MNHNS and CDR2 SASEGT. The CDR3 DNA is TGTGCCAGCAGTGAAGGGGGCCACGGCAATCAGCCCCAGCATTTT. The encoded protein is CASSEGGHGNQPQHF.

CDR3 sequence reads: CASSGGTSGSQETQYF. The CDR3 DNA sequence: TGCGCCAGCAGCGGCGGGACTAGCGGGAGCCAAGAGACCCAGTACTTC. The genes are TRBV5-1 and TRBJ2-5, with 14 bases lining up with TRBD2. CDR3 length: 16 amino acids. Germline assignment: CDR1 SGHRS and CDR2 YFSETQ. V lost 4 bases and J lost 1; bases outside the gene matches: 3.

This chain connects TRBV6-1 to TRBJ2-1; tentative D call: TRBD2 (5 bases). The CDR3 is 16 amino acids. V was clipped by 3 bases and J by 0 bases, with 12 bases between them. The germline V gene has CDR1 MNHNS and CDR2 SASEGT. The CDR3 DNA is TGTGCCAGCAGTGAGGGCCTAGCCTACTCCTACAATGAGCAGTTCTTC. It translates to CASSEGLAYSYNEQFF.

Here the CDR3 DNA reads TGTGCCAGTAGTATAAACAGTCAGAGCAATCAGCCCCAGCATTTT. Translated, it gives CASSINSQSNQPQHF. The chain carries TRBV19 and TRBJ1-5; no reliable D call. There are 15 residues in the CDR3. Germline lookup yields CDR1 LNHDA and CDR2 SQIVND (reference sequence). Trimming shortened V by 2 bases and J by 1 base, and 9 bases separated the two germline ends. The full variable domain, its missing parts supplied by reference TRBV19 and TRBJ1-5, is DGGITQSPKYLFRKEGQNVTLSCEQNLNHDAMYWYRQDPGQGLRLIYYSQIVNDFQKGDIAEGYSVSREKKESFPLTVTSAQKNPTAFYLCASSINSQSNQPQHFGDGTRLSIL.

This clone appeared once. The chain joins TRBV2 to TRBJ2-5; TRBD2 is a possible D gene (5 bases). The CDR3 consists of 12 residues. The ends were cut back, 10 bases at V and 2 bases at J, with 11 bases in the middle. The germline gives CDR1 SNHLY, CDR2 FYNNEI. The CDR3 sequence: CAIRGFQETQYF. In DNA, the CDR3 is TGTGCCATCCGGGGTTTTCAAGAGACCCAGTACTTC.

The V gene is TRBV13, the J gene TRBJ1-1; 7 nucleotides line up with TRBD1. This CDR3 comprises 14 residues. Germline values: CDR1 PRHDT, CDR2 FYEKMQ (reference sequence). V dropped 6 bases and J dropped 0; count of bases not matched to a gene: 4. The CDR3 reads CASSPRGMNTEAFF. The CDR3 DNA follows: TGTGCCAGCAGTCCCAGGGGGATGAACACTGAAGCTTTCTTT. Filled out from reference TRBV13 and TRBJ1-1, the complete variable domain reads AAGVIQSPRHLIKEKRETATLKCYPIPRHDTVYWYQQGPGQDPQFLISFYEKMQSDKGSIPDRFSAQQFSDYHSELNMSSLELGDSALYFCASSPRGMNTEAFFGQGTRLTVV.

The chain links TRBV19 to TRBJ1-5, with 7 positions matching TRBD1. Per the germline V gene, CDR1 is LNHDA and CDR2 is SQIVND (reference sequence). The CDR3 spans 15 residues. The junction had 12 bases not matched to a gene; V was cut back by 6 bases and J by 7 bases. The chain's CDR3 is CASSPNRGRGQPQHF. For the CDR3, the DNA is TGTGCCAGTAGCCCCAACAGGGGAAGAGGACAGCCCCAGCATTTT.

This clone was recorded only once. CDR3 region: CASRRDTQETQYF. The CDR3 DNA is TGTGCCAGCAGAAGGGACACTCAAGAGACCCAGTACTTC. The rearrangement links TRBV7-2 to TRBJ2-5; maybe TRBD1 (6 bases). The CDR3 extends over 13 amino acids. From germline, CDR1 is SGHTA and CDR2 FQGNSA. V was clipped by 6 bases and J by 2 bases, with 10 bases between them.

This clone was detected once. This chain links TRBV10-1 with TRBJ2-7; tentative D call: TRBD2 (7 bases). CDR3 length equals 14 residues. Per the germline V gene, CDR1 is WNHNN and CDR2 is SYGVQD (reference sequence). This CDR3 is CGKGGEWRTYEQYF. CDR3 DNA: TGCGGCAAAGGGGGGGAGTGGCGGACCTACGAGCAGTACTTC.

V usage is TRBV19 and J usage is TRBJ1-1; 9 bases match TRBD1. The CDR3 runs 16 residues. V was pared by 6 bases and J by 0 bases, with 8 bases of the junction left unmatched. Germline loops: CDR1 LNHDA, CDR2 SQIVND (reference sequence). In nucleotides, the CDR3 is TGTGCCAGTAGCCTGGGGACAGGGCAAATGAACACTGAAGCTTTCTTT. Its translation is CASSLGTGQMNTEAFF. Drawing the rest from reference TRBV19 and TRBJ1-1, the complete variable domain is DGGITQSPKYLFRKEGQNVTLSCEQNLNHDAMYWYRQDPGQGLRLIYYSQIVNDFQKGDIAEGYSVSREKKESFPLTVTSAQKNPTAFYLCASSLGTGQMNTEAFFGQGTRLTVV.

The sample holds a few counts of this clone. The CDR3 DNA follows: TGCGCCAGCAGCCAAGATGGGGACAGGGGGCGCGGAAAACTGTTTTTT. This gives the protein CASSQDGDRGRGKLFF. The rearrangement joins TRBV4-1 to TRBJ1-4; TRBD1 aligns across 12 bases. Germline-derived CDR1 and CDR2 are MGHRA and YSYEKL. CDR3 length: 16 residues. V lost 0 bases, J lost 10 bases, and 6 bases stayed unmatched.

This clone was picked up one time. The rearrangement links TRBV6-6 to TRBJ2-3; 7 bases align to TRBD2. This CDR3 spans 14 amino acids. CDR1 MNHNY and CDR2 SVGAGI come from the germline V gene (reference sequence). Trimming at V came to 6 bases and at J to 1 base, leaving 4 bases not matched to a gene. CDR3 sequence reads: CASRSGGRTDTQYF. The CDR3, as DNA: TGTGCCAGCAGGTCGGGGGGACGCACAGATACGCAGTATTTT.

This clone has more than one count but fewer than ten. J is TRBJ1-2 and V is TRBV6-5; 7 bases are shared with TRBD1. The length of the CDR3 is 13 residues. CDR1 and CDR2 from the germline V gene are MNHEY and SVGAGI. Trimming removed 6 bases from V and 6 bases from J; junction bases left unmatched: 7. DNA of the CDR3: TGTGCCAGCAGGAAGAGGGGGCAGGATGGCTACACCTTC. Protein: CASRKRGQDGYTF.

V and J are TRBV28 and TRBJ2-5, with 7 positions matching TRBD1. This CDR3 is 13 amino acids long. V gave up 11 bases and J gave up 5 bases; unmatched junction bases: 11. Per germline, CDR1 MDHEN and CDR2 SYDVKM. In DNA form, the CDR3 reads TGTGCCTGCTACAGGGGATCGGAGGAGACCCAGTACTTC. Encoded protein: CACYRGSEETQYF.

The chain employs TRBV5-1 and TRBJ2-2; TRBD2 agrees at 7 bases. The CDR3 is made up of 15 amino acids. From germline, CDR1 is SGHRS and CDR2 YFSETQ. The V gene end was trimmed by 3 bases and the J gene end by 5 bases; junction bases not matched to a gene: 7. The CDR3 nucleotides are TGCGCCAGCAGCTCGACTAGCCCAAGAACCGGGGAGCTGTTTTTT. Translated, it gives CASSSTSPRTGELFF.

The chain recombines TRBV11-1 with TRBJ1-1; 7 bases map to TRBD1. CDR3 length: 15 residues. After removal of 1 base from V and 11 bases from J, the junction contained 13 bases not matched to a gene. Per the germline V gene, CDR1 is SGHAT and CDR2 is FQDESV (reference sequence). In nucleotides, the CDR3 is TGTGCCAGCAGCTTAGAGGGACAGCCACCCTGGGTCGCTTTCTTT. Its protein product is CASSLEGQPPWVAFF.

A word on this clone: In the same sample, other DNA sequences code for this CDR3. The genes are TRBV19 and TRBJ1-1; perhaps TRBD1 as D (6 bases). V shed 7 bases and J shed 4 bases, with 7 bases lying between them. This CDR3 spans 11 amino acids. Per germline, CDR1 LNHDA and CDR2 SQIVND (reference sequence). The CDR3 here is CASTRGTEAFF. The CDR3 bases are TGTGCCAGTACCAGGGGCACTGAAGCTTTCTTT.

This clone was picked up one time. This sequence joins TRBV5-8 and TRBJ2-7, with TRBD2 as a possible D gene (5 bases). Germline V gives CDR1 SGHTS, CDR2 YDEGEE. The CDR3 extends over 12 amino acids. The V gene lost 4 bases and the J gene lost 4 bases, with 9 bases spanning the gap. This chain's CDR3 is CASSRGLYEQYF. CDR3 in DNA: TGTGCCAGCAGCCGCGGGCTTTACGAGCAGTACTTC.

The chain joins TRBV7-2 to TRBJ2-1; the match to TRBD1 covers 7 bases. The CDR3 is made up of 13 amino acids. V dropped 2 bases and J dropped 9; count of bases not matched to a gene: 4. Germline V gene sequence: CDR1 SGHTA, CDR2 FQGNSA. The CDR3 region has the DNA TGTGCCAGCAGCTTACCTAACAGGGGTGAGCAGTTCTTC. Amino acids: CASSLPNRGEQFF.

V and J are TRBV7-9 and TRBJ1-5; 8 nucleotides agree with TRBD1. The V gene's germline CDR1 is SEHNR and CDR2 FQNEAQ (reference sequence). There are 14 residues in the CDR3. Trimming at V came to 6 bases and at J to 2 bases, leaving 3 bases not matched to a gene. The CDR3 coding sequence is TGTGCCAGCAGTCGGGGACAGGGCAATCAGCCCCAGCATTTT. As protein: CASSRGQGNQPQHF.

The chain joins TRBV10-1 to TRBJ1-1, with TRBD1 matching 8 bases. Germline V CDR1 and CDR2: WNHNN, SYGVQD (reference sequence). With 6 bases clipped from V and 0 bases from J, the junction kept 9 bases outside the gene matches. The CDR3 spans 16 residues. The CDR3 spells CASRRTGKALNTEAFF. CDR3 nucleotide sequence: TGCGCCAGCAGACGGACAGGGAAGGCCTTGAACACTGAAGCTTTCTTT.

The chain has TRBV28 and TRBJ1-3; TRBD1 is a possible D gene (5 bases). CDR3 size: 15 residues. V dropped 5 bases and J dropped 0 bases, with 11 bases sitting between them. Per germline, CDR1 MDHEN and CDR2 SYDVKM. CDR3 coding DNA: TGTGCCAGCAGTCAGGGCCGTTTCTCTGGAAACACCATATATTTT. Translation: CASSQGRFSGNTIYF.

The rearrangement uses TRBV5-5 and TRBJ2-1; TRBD2 agrees at 9 bases. The CDR3 sequence is 15 residues long. Germline CDR1 SGHKS, CDR2 YYEKEE (reference sequence). The J segment lost 5 bases and the V segment lost 4 bases, leaving 7 bases of the junction unmatched. Here the CDR3 reads CASSVLAGVNNEQFF. The CDR3 coding sequence is TGTGCCAGCAGCGTTTTAGCGGGGGTCAACAATGAGCAGTTCTTC.

The rearrangement links TRBV6-5 to TRBJ1-5, with 9 bases matching TRBD1. This CDR3 comprises 15 residues. V trimming: 6 bases; J trimming: 3 bases; junction bases outside the gene matches: 6. Germline V CDR1 and CDR2: MNHEY, SVGAGI. The CDR3 DNA follows: TGTGCCAGCAGGACCGGGACAGGGCTCAATCAGCCCCAGCATTTT. This translates into CASRTGTGLNQPQHF.

This rearrangement joins TRBV19 to TRBJ1-1; TRBD1 matches at 7 bases. V trimming: 11 bases; J trimming: 4 bases; junction bases outside the gene matches: 10. Germline values: CDR1 LNHDA, CDR2 SQIVND (reference sequence). The CDR3 is 13 amino acids. The CDR3 loop is CASGEGAATEAFF. The CDR3 nucleotides are TGTGCCTCCGGCGAGGGGGCGGCCACTGAAGCTTTCTTT.